The 5 T cell receptor beta chains below all came from one sample that was sequenced in a study of T cell changes during pregnancy in multiple sclerosis. Generated by immunoSEQ multiplex PCR, the TCRdb table keeps only in-frame clones and is missing some. The data hold 40,000 to 55,000 clones, with approximately 90% observed a single time. The source material was CD8+ T cells from peripheral blood mononuclear cells, sampled in the second trimester of pregnancy. The origin of the receptors is a female donor with multiple sclerosis, enrolled in a pregnancy study.

The rearrangement links TRBV19 to TRBJ2-7; D uncertain. The CDR3 contains 14 residues. The germline V gene encodes CDR1 LNHDA and CDR2 SQIVND (reference sequence). The V and J ends lost 4 bases and 5 bases respectively, with 15 bases between them. Written as DNA, the CDR3 is TGTGCCAGTAGTACTCAGACTGTATTGGACGAGCAGTACTTC. As protein: CASSTQTVLDEQYF.

The chain is built from TRBV11-2 and TRBJ1-2, with D possibly TRBD1 on 5 matching bases. Per the germline V gene, CDR1 is SGHAT and CDR2 is FQNNGV. V lost 5 bases to trimming and J lost 7 bases, with 17 bases between them. This CDR3 region has 14 residues. CDR3 protein: CASSNSGQGPGYTF. DNA of the CDR3: TGTGCCAGCAGCAACTCCGGCCAGGGCCCTGGCTACACCTTC. The full variable domain, in which reference TRBV11-2 and TRBJ1-2 provide the parts outside the CDR3, is EAGVAQSPRYKIIEKRQSVAFWCNPISGHATLYWYQQILGQGPKLLIQFQNNGVVDDSQLPKDRFSAERLKGVDSTLKIQPAKLEDSAVYLCASSNSGQGPGYTFGSGTRLTVV.

This CDR3 reads CATSRDRGTGANVLTF. The CDR3 region has the DNA TGTGCCACCAGCAGAGATCGCGGGACCGGGGCCAACGTCCTGACTTTC. This chain uses TRBV15 with TRBJ2-6; TRBD2 might be the D (6 bases). V lost 0 bases and J lost 4, with 10 bases in between. CDR1 and CDR2 from the germline V gene are LNHNV and YYDKDF (reference sequence). The CDR3 covers 16 residues.

This chain links TRBV7-9 with TRBJ2-7; D possibly corresponds to TRBD1 (5 bases). V gave up 2 bases and J gave up 4 bases, with 12 bases separating them. The length of the CDR3 is 14 residues. In germline, CDR1 is SEHNR, CDR2 FQNEAQ (reference sequence). CDR3 bases: TGTGCCAGCAGCTTATCACAGGTCGGTTACGAGCAGTACTTC. It translates to CASSLSQVGYEQYF. The full variable domain, with the rest looked up from reference TRBV7-9 and TRBJ2-7, is DTGVSQNPRHKITKRGQNVTFRCDPISEHNRLYWYRQTLGQGPEFLTYFQNEAQLEKSRLLSDRFSAERPKGSFSTLEIQRTEQGDSAMYLCASSLSQVGYEQYFGPGTRLTVT.

The V gene is TRBV9, the J gene TRBJ2-5; 7 bases line up with TRBD1. With V trimmed by 0 bases and J by 1 base, 6 bases remained unmatched. The germline CDR1 and CDR2 sequences are SGDLS and YYNGEE. The CDR3 consists of 16 residues. The CDR3 DNA sequence: TGTGCCAGCAGCGTAGAGGGCAGGGGGATCCAAGAGACCCAGTACTTC. Its translation: CASSVEGRGIQETQYF.